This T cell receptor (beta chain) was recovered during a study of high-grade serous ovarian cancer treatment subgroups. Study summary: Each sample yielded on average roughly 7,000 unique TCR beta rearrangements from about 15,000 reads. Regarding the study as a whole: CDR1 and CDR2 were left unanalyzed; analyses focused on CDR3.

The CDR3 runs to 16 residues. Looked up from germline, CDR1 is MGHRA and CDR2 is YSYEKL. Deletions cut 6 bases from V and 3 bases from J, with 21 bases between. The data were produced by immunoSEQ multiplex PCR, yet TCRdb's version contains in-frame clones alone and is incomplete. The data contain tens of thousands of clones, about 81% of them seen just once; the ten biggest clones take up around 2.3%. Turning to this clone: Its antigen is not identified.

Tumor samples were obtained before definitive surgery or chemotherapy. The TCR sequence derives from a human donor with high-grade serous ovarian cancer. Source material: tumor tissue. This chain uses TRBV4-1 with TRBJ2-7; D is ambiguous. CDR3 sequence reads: CASSRSQGNENYEQYF. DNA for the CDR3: TGCGCCAGCAGTCGCTCACAAGGCAATGAGAACTACGAGCAGTACTTC.